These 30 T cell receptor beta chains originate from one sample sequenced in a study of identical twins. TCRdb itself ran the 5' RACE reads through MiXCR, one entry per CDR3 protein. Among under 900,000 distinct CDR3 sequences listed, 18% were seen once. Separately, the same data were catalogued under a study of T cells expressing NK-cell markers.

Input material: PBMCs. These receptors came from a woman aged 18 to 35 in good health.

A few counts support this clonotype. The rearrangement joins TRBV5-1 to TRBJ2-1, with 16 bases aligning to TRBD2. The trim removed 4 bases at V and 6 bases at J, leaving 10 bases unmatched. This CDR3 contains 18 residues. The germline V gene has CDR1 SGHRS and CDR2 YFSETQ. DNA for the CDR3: TGCGCCAGCAGCACGGGACTAGCGGGGGGGCAAATCCTCAATGAGCAGTTCTTC. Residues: CASSTGLAGGQILNEQFF.

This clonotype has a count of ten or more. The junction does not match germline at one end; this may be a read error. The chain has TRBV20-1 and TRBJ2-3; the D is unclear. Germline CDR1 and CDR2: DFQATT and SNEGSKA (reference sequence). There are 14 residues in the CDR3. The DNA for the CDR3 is TGCAGTGCAAGAGACTCCGGACGCACAGATACGCAGTATTTT. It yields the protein CSARDSGRTDTQYF.

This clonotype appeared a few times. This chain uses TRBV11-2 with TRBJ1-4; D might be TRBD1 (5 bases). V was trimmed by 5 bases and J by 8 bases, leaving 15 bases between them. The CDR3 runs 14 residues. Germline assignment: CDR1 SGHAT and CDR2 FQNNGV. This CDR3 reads CASSRGGGPEKLFF. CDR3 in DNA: TGTGCCAGCAGCCGTGGGGGGGGTCCGGAAAAACTGTTTTTT.

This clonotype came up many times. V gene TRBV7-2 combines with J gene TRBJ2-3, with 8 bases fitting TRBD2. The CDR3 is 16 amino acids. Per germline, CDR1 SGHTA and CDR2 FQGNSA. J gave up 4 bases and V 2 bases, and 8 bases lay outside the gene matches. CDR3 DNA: TGTGCCAGCAGCTTAATCGGGAGGGGGGTCGCAGATACGCAGTATTTT. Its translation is CASSLIGRGVADTQYF.

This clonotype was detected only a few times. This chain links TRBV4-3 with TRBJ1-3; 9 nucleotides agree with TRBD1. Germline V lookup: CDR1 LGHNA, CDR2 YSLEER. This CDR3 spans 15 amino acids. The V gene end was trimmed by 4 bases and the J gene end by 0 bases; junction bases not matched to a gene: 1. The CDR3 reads CASSRDRVSGNTIYF. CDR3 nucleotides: TGCGCCAGCAGCCGGGACAGGGTCTCTGGAAACACCATATATTTT.

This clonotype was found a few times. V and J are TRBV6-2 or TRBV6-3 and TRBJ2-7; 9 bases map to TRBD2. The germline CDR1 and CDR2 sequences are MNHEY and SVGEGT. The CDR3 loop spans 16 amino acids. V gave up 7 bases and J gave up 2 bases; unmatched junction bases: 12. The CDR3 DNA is TGTGCCAGCACCCCCCGACTAGCGGTCGATACCTACGAGCAGTACTTC. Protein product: CASTPRLAVDTYEQYF.

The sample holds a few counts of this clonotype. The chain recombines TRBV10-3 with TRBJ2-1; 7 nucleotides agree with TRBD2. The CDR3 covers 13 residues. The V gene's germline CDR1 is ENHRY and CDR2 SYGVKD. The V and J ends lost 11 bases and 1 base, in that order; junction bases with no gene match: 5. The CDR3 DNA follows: TGTGCCTTGGGGGGGGTTTCCTACAATGAGCAGTTCTTC. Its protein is CALGGVSYNEQFF.

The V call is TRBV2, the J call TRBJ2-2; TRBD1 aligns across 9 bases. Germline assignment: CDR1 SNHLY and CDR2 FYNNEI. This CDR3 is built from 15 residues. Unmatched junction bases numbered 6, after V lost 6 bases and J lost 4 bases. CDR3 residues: CASSGQGIGTGELFF. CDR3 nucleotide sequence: TGTGCCAGCAGCGGACAGGGGATCGGCACCGGGGAGCTGTTTTTT.

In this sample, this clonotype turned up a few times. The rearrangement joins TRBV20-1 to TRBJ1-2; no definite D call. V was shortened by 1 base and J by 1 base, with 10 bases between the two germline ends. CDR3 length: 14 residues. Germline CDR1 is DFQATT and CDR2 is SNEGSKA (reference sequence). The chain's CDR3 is CSARGGIGNYGYTF. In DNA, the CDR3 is TGCAGTGCTAGAGGGGGTATCGGTAACTATGGCTACACCTTC.

CDR3 coding DNA: TGTGCCATCAGCCAGTTCCTAGGGGAGCAGTACTTC. Its translation: CAISQFLGEQYF. The genes are TRBV10-3 and TRBJ2-7; D remains ambiguous. The V end was cut by 6 bases, the J end by 7 bases, with 13 bases between. Germline V gene sequence: CDR1 ENHRY, CDR2 SYGVKD. The CDR3 has 12 amino acids.

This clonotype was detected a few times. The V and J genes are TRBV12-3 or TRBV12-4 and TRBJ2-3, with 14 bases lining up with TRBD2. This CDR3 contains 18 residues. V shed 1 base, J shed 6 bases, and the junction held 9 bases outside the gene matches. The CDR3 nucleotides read TGTGCCAGCAGTTTAGGTCGACTAGCGGGAGGGCCGGGGGATACGCAGTATTTT. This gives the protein CASSLGRLAGGPGDTQYF.

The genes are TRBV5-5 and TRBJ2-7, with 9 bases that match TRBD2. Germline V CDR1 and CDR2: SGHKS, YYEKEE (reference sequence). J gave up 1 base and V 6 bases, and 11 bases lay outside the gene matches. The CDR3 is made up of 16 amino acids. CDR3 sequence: CASNPSGTAYSYEQYF. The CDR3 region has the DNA TGTGCCAGCAACCCTAGCGGGACAGCTTATTCCTACGAGCAGTACTTC.

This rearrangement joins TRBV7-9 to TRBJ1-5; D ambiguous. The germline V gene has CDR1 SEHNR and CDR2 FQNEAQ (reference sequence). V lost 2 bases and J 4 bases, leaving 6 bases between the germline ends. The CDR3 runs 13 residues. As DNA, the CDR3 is TGTGCCAGCAGCTTATCGGTAAATCAGCCCCAGCATTTT. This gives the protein CASSLSVNQPQHF.

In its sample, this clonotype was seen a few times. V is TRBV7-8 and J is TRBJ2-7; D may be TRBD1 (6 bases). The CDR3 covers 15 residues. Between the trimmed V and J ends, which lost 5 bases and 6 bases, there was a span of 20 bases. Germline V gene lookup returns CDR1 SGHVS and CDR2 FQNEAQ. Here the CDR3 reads CASSPNRITGFEQYF. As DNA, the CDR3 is TGTGCCAGCAGCCCAAACCGGATCACAGGGTTCGAGCAGTACTTC.

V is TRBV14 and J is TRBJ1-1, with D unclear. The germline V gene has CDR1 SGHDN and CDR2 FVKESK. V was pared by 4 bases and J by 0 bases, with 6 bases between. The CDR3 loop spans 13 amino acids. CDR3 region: CASSRYMNTEAFF. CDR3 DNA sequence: TGTGCCAGCAGCCGATACATGAACACTGAAGCTTTCTTT.

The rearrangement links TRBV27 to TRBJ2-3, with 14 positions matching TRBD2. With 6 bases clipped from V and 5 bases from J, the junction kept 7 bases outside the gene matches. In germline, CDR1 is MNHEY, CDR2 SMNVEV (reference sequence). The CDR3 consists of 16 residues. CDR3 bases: TGTGCCAGCAGCCGACTAGCGGGAGGGCTTGAAGATACGCAGTATTTT. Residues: CASSRLAGGLEDTQYF.

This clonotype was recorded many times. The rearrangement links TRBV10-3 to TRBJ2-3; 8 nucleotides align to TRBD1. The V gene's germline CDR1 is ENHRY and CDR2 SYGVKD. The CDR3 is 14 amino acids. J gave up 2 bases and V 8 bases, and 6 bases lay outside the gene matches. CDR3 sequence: CAIAQGALTDTQYF. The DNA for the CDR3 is TGTGCCATCGCCCAGGGGGCTCTCACAGATACGCAGTATTTT.

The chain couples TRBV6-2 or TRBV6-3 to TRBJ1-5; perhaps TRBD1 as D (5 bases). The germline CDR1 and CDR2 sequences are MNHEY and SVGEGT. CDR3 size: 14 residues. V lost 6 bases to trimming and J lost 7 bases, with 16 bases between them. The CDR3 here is CASSPLGGWQPQHF. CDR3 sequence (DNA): TGTGCCAGCAGCCCTCTCGGGGGTTGGCAGCCCCAGCATTTT.

The CDR3 loop is CASSPSGIVYNEQFF. CDR3 coding DNA: TGTGCCAGCAGCCCAAGCGGGATTGTTTACAATGAGCAGTTCTTC. The J gene is TRBJ2-1, the V gene TRBV7-9; 7 bases are a match to TRBD2. Losses at the gene ends were 5 bases for V and 4 bases for J; bases not matched to a gene: 8. CDR1 is SEHNR, CDR2 FQNEAQ, per germline (reference sequence). The CDR3 extends over 15 amino acids.

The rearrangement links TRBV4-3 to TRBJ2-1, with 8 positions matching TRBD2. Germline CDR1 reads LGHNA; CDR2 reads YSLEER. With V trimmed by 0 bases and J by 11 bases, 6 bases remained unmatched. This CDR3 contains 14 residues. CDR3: CASSQDLKRGKQFF. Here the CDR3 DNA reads TGCGCCAGCAGCCAAGATCTGAAGCGGGGGAAGCAGTTCTTC.

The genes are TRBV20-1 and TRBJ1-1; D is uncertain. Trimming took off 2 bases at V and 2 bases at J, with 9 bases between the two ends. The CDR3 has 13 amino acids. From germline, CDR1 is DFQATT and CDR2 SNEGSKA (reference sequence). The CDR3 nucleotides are TGCAGTGCTAGAATTCCCCCCAACACTGAAGCTTTCTTT. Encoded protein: CSARIPPNTEAFF.

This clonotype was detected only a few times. CDR3 sequence reads: CASSIARSYEQYF. The CDR3 DNA sequence: TGTGCCAGTAGTATAGCACGCTCCTACGAGCAGTACTTC. This chain uses TRBV19 with TRBJ2-7; no definite D call. Trimming left V 1 base short and J 0 bases short, with 4 bases between. Looked up from germline, CDR1 is LNHDA and CDR2 is SQIVND (reference sequence). CDR3 length equals 13 residues.

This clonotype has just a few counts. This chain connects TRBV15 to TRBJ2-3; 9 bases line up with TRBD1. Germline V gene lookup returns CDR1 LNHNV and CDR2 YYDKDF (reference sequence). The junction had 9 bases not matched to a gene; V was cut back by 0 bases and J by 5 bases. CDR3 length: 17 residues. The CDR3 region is CATSRDLWDRVGDTQYF. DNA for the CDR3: TGTGCCACCAGCAGAGATTTATGGGACAGGGTGGGAGATACGCAGTATTTT.

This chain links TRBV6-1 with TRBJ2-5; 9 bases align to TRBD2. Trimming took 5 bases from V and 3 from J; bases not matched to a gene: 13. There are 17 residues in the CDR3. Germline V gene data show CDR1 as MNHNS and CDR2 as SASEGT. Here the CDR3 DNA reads TGTGCCAGCAGTACCTGGAGACTAGCGGACCGAAAAGAGACCCAGTACTTC. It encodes CASSTWRLADRKETQYF.

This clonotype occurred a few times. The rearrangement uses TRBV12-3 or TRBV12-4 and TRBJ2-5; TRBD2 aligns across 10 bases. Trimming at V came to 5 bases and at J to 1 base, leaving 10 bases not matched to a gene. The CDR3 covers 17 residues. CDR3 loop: CASSHRSSGGLQETQYF. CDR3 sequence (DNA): TGTGCCAGCAGTCACCGTTCTAGCGGGGGTCTCCAAGAGACCCAGTACTTC.

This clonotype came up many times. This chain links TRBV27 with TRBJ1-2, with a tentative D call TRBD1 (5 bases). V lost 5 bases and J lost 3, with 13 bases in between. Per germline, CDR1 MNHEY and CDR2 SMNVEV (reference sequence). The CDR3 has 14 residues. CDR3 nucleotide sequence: TGTGCCAGCAGTCCAGGGTCCGGGGACTATGGCTACACCTTC. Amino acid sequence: CASSPGSGDYGYTF.

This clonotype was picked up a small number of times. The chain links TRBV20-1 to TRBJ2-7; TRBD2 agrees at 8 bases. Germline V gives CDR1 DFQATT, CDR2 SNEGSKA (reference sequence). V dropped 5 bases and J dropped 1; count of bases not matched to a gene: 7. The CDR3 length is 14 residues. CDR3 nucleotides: TGCAGTGCTCGGCAGGGCGGGAGGTCCTACGAGCAGTACTTC. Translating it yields CSARQGGRSYEQYF.

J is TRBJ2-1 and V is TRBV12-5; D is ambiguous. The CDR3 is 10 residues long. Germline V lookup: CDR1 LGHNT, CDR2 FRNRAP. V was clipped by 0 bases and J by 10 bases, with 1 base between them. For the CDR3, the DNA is TGTGCTAGTGGTTTGGTCGAGCAGTTCTTC. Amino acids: CASGLVEQFF.

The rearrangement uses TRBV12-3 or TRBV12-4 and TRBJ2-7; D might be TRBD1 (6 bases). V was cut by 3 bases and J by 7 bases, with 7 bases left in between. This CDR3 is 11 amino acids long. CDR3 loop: CASSFGQEQYF. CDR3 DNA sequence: TGTGCCAGCAGTTTCGGACAGGAGCAGTACTTC.

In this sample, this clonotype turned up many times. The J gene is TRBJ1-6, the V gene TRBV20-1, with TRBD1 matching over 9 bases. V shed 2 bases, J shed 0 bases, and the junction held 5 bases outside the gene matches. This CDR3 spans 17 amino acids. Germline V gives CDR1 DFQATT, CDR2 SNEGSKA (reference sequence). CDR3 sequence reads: CSARNRDRDSYNSPLHF. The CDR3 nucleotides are TGCAGTGCTAGAAACCGGGACAGGGACTCCTATAATTCACCCCTCCACTTT.